This is a list of T cell receptor beta chains from one sample in a study of blood T cells in healthy people across ages. TCRdb used MiXCR to reprocess the 5' RACE reads, holding one entry per CDR3 protein. The sample has 500,000 to 550,000 distinct CDR3 sequences, nearly 25% seen once; the top ten hold around 10%. These data were also reused for a study on T cells of mothers and their children.

The sample comprised blood. These receptors came from a boy younger than 18 in good health. Both conserved end residues are part of each CDR3. Fields, in order: V gene, clone size, D gene, J gene, CDR3 protein, CDR3 DNA. A D gene is named only where the DNA matches it firmly. Not all rows give a size; the values are once, few, many and, for expanded clones, a class.

v_call: TRBV12-3/TRBV12-4; clone_size: -; d_call: -; j_call: TRBJ2-5; cdr3_aa: CASSLVVTCETQETQYF; cdr3_nt: TGTGCCAGCAGTTTAGTGGTGACTTGCGAGACCCAAGAGACCCAGTACTTC
v_call: TRBV4-3; clone_size: -; d_call: TRBD2; j_call: TRBJ2-1; cdr3_aa: CASSLGTSGGAFNEQFF; cdr3_nt: TGCGCCAGCAGCCTCGGGACTAGCGGGGGGGCATTTAATGAGCAGTTCTTC
v_call: TRBV20-1; clone_size: -; d_call: TRBD2; j_call: TRBJ2-3; cdr3_aa: CSARDLRGRGGQDTQYF; cdr3_nt: TGCAGTGCTAGAGATCTAAGGGGGCGGGGGGGCCAAGATACGCAGTATTTT
v_call: TRBV4-1; clone_size: -; d_call: -; j_call: TRBJ1-5; cdr3_aa: CASSQGPPINQPQHF; cdr3_nt: TGCGCCAGCAGCCAAGGGCCTCCAATCAATCAGCCCCAGCATTTT
v_call: TRBV3-1; clone_size: few; d_call: -; j_call: TRBJ1-1; cdr3_aa: CASSHPKNTEAFF; cdr3_nt: TGTGCCAGCAGCCATCCCAAGAACACTGAAGCTTTCTTT
v_call: TRBV6-2/TRBV6-3; clone_size: -; d_call: TRBD1; j_call: TRBJ2-1; cdr3_aa: CASSYPGQGLFYNEQFF; cdr3_nt: TGTGCCAGCAGTTACCCCGGACAGGGGCTTTTCTACAATGAGCAGTTCTTC
v_call: TRBV15; clone_size: -; d_call: -; j_call: TRBJ2-1; cdr3_aa: CATSIRSGTYNEQFF; cdr3_nt: TGTGCCACCAGCATCCGTAGCGGAACGTACAATGAGCAGTTCTTC
v_call: TRBV18; clone_size: -; d_call: -; j_call: TRBJ2-5; cdr3_aa: CASSIDSGDQETQYF; cdr3_nt: TGTGCCAGCTCCATCGATAGCGGAGACCAAGAGACCCAGTACTTC
v_call: TRBV7-2; clone_size: few; d_call: -; j_call: TRBJ1-2; cdr3_aa: CASSPTPTANGYTF; cdr3_nt: TGTGCCAGCAGTCCTACCCCGACCGCCAATGGCTACACCTTC
v_call: TRBV7-2; clone_size: -; d_call: -; j_call: TRBJ2-7; cdr3_aa: CASSLVGAVDPYEQYF; cdr3_nt: TGTGCCAGCAGCTTAGTAGGGGCGGTGGACCCCTACGAGCAGTACTTC
v_call: TRBV10-2; clone_size: few; d_call: TRBD2; j_call: TRBJ2-7; cdr3_aa: CASSEGLTSGRAYEQYF; cdr3_nt: TGCGCCAGCAGTGAGGGATTGACTAGCGGGAGGGCCTACGAGCAGTACTTC
v_call: TRBV20-1; clone_size: few; d_call: -; j_call: TRBJ1-4; cdr3_aa: CSARVDGTNEKLFF; cdr3_nt: TGCAGTGCTAGAGTGGACGGAACTAATGAAAAACTGTTTTTT
v_call: TRBV28; clone_size: few; d_call: -; j_call: TRBJ2-5; cdr3_aa: CASSSRQGWGGETQYF; cdr3_nt: TGTGCCAGCAGTTCAAGACAGGGGTGGGGGGGAGAGACCCAGTACTTC
v_call: TRBV27; clone_size: -; d_call: -; j_call: TRBJ2-5; cdr3_aa: CASSYRGTQETQYF; cdr3_nt: TGTGCCAGCAGTTACCGGGGCACGCAAGAGACCCAGTACTTC
v_call: TRBV9; clone_size: few; d_call: TRBD1; j_call: TRBJ1-4; cdr3_aa: CASSGDRVADEKLFF; cdr3_nt: TGTGCCAGCAGCGGGGACAGGGTGGCTGATGAAAAACTGTTTTTT
v_call: TRBV12-3/TRBV12-4; clone_size: few; d_call: TRBD2; j_call: TRBJ2-1; cdr3_aa: CASSTTSGGAFFEQFF; cdr3_nt: TGTGCCAGCAGTACGACTAGCGGGGGGGCCTTCTTTGAGCAGTTCTTC
v_call: TRBV27; clone_size: -; d_call: -; j_call: TRBJ2-2; cdr3_aa: CASSSSGTWDTGELFF; cdr3_nt: TGTGCCAGCAGTTCCTCCGGGACCTGGGACACCGGGGAGCTGTTTTTT
v_call: TRBV3-1; clone_size: -; d_call: -; j_call: TRBJ1-2; cdr3_aa: CASSPRDVYGYTF; cdr3_nt: TGTGCCAGCAGCCCCCGGGACGTATATGGCTACACCTTC
v_call: TRBV7-9; clone_size: few; d_call: -; j_call: TRBJ2-3; cdr3_aa: CASSLAAGPYTDTQYF; cdr3_nt: TGTGCCAGCAGCTTAGCGGCGGGCCCCTACACAGATACGCAGTATTTT
v_call: TRBV3-1; clone_size: -; d_call: TRBD2; j_call: TRBJ2-3; cdr3_aa: CASSQVAGGYTDTQYF; cdr3_nt: TGTGCCAGCAGCCAAGTGGCGGGGGGATACACAGATACGCAGTATTTT
v_call: TRBV12-3/TRBV12-4; clone_size: many; d_call: -; j_call: TRBJ1-1; cdr3_aa: CASSFDTEAFF; cdr3_nt: TGTGCCAGCAGTTTTGACACTGAAGCTTTCTTT
v_call: TRBV27; clone_size: -; d_call: -; j_call: TRBJ2-7; cdr3_aa: CASSFRRDRVYEQYF; cdr3_nt: TGTGCCAGCAGTTTTAGGAGGGATCGAGTCTACGAGCAGTACTTC
v_call: TRBV7-9; clone_size: few; d_call: TRBD2; j_call: TRBJ2-1; cdr3_aa: CASSPTSGSGDNEQFF; cdr3_nt: TGTGCCAGCAGTCCCACTAGCGGGAGTGGAGACAATGAGCAGTTCTTC
v_call: TRBV5-6; clone_size: few; d_call: -; j_call: TRBJ2-7; cdr3_aa: CASSLGGNPYEQYF; cdr3_nt: TGTGCCAGCAGCTTGGGAGGGAACCCCTACGAGCAGTACTTC
v_call: TRBV4-3; clone_size: few; d_call: -; j_call: TRBJ2-1; cdr3_aa: CASSPRRGHYYNEQFF; cdr3_nt: TGCGCCAGCAGCCCCCGCCGGGGACACTACTACAATGAGCAGTTCTTC
v_call: TRBV28; clone_size: -; d_call: -; j_call: TRBJ2-7; cdr3_aa: CASSFPGANEQYF; cdr3_nt: TGTGCCAGCAGTTTCCCAGGGGCCAACGAGCAGTACTTC
v_call: TRBV2; clone_size: -; d_call: -; j_call: TRBJ2-5; cdr3_aa: CTSRDLSGSKETQYF; cdr3_nt: TGTACCAGCAGGGACCTAAGCGGATCGAAAGAGACCCAGTACTTC
v_call: TRBV9; clone_size: few; d_call: TRBD2; j_call: TRBJ2-1; cdr3_aa: CASSAGTSGGYEQFF; cdr3_nt: TGTGCCAGCAGCGCCGGGACTAGCGGGGGCTATGAGCAGTTCTTC
v_call: TRBV7-9; clone_size: -; d_call: -; j_call: TRBJ2-1; cdr3_aa: CASSLVKMDFNEQFF; cdr3_nt: TGTGCCAGCAGCTTGGTTAAGATGGACTTCAATGAGCAGTTCTTC
v_call: TRBV9; clone_size: -; d_call: -; j_call: TRBJ2-7; cdr3_aa: CASSVAGADYEQYF; cdr3_nt: TGTGCCAGCAGCGTAGCCGGGGCGGACTACGAGCAGTACTTC
v_call: TRBV4-3; clone_size: -; d_call: -; j_call: TRBJ1-1; cdr3_aa: CASSQGIIGEAFF; cdr3_nt: TGCGCCAGCAGCCAAGGGATCATTGGTGAAGCTTTCTTT
v_call: TRBV7-9; clone_size: few; d_call: -; j_call: TRBJ2-3; cdr3_aa: CASSFTSSTDTQYF; cdr3_nt: TGTGCCAGCAGCTTTACCTCTAGCACAGATACGCAGTATTTT
v_call: TRBV9; clone_size: few; d_call: -; j_call: TRBJ2-3; cdr3_aa: CASSVAGTDTQYF; cdr3_nt: TGTGCCAGCAGCGTAGCTGGGACAGATACGCAGTATTTT
v_call: TRBV4-3; clone_size: few; d_call: -; j_call: TRBJ2-2; cdr3_aa: CASSQDSAGESGELFF; cdr3_nt: TGCGCCAGCAGCCAAGACTCGGCAGGGGAGTCCGGGGAGCTGTTTTTT
v_call: TRBV7-3; clone_size: -; d_call: TRBD1; j_call: TRBJ2-1; cdr3_aa: CASSLTSGQGSDEQFF; cdr3_nt: TGTGCCAGCAGCCTAACCTCCGGACAGGGTAGCGATGAGCAGTTCTTC
v_call: TRBV4-3; clone_size: -; d_call: -; j_call: TRBJ2-7; cdr3_aa: CASSQDRGLGYEQYF; cdr3_nt: TGCGCCAGCAGCCAAGATAGGGGGTTGGGCTACGAGCAGTACTTC
v_call: TRBV9; clone_size: -; d_call: -; j_call: TRBJ1-4; cdr3_aa: CASSLDVGEKLFF; cdr3_nt: TGTGCCAGCAGCCTGGATGTGGGCGAAAAACTGTTTTTT
v_call: TRBV21-1; clone_size: -; d_call: -; j_call: TRBJ1-6; cdr3_aa: CASRGYNSPLHF; cdr3_nt: TGTGCCAGCAGGGGATATAATTCACCCCTCCACTTT
v_call: TRBV12-3/TRBV12-4; clone_size: -; d_call: -; j_call: TRBJ2-2; cdr3_aa: CASSSLGVNTGELFF; cdr3_nt: TGTGCCAGCAGTTCCCTAGGGGTGAACACCGGGGAGCTGTTTTTT
v_call: TRBV7-9; clone_size: -; d_call: -; j_call: TRBJ2-5; cdr3_aa: CASSLGGGGTQETQYF; cdr3_nt: TGTGCCAGCAGCTTAGGAGGTGGGGGTACGCAAGAGACCCAGTACTTC
v_call: TRBV12-3/TRBV12-4; clone_size: -; d_call: TRBD1; j_call: TRBJ2-7; cdr3_aa: CASSLALTGVHEQYF; cdr3_nt: TGTGCTAGCAGTTTAGCCTTGACAGGGGTGCACGAGCAGTACTTC
v_call: TRBV18; clone_size: few; d_call: TRBD2; j_call: TRBJ2-7; cdr3_aa: CASSPSTLQRESHEQYF; cdr3_nt: TGTGCCAGCTCACCAAGCACCCTCCAGCGGGAGTCCCACGAGCAGTACTTC
v_call: TRBV7-6; clone_size: -; d_call: -; j_call: TRBJ2-5; cdr3_aa: CASSLDTGSMKTQYF; cdr3_nt: TGTGCCAGCAGCTTAGACACAGGGTCTATGAAGACCCAGTACTTC
v_call: TRBV7-9; clone_size: -; d_call: TRBD1; j_call: TRBJ2-3; cdr3_aa: CASSLADRATDTQYF; cdr3_nt: TGTGCCAGCAGCTTAGCCGACAGGGCCACAGATACGCAGTATTTT